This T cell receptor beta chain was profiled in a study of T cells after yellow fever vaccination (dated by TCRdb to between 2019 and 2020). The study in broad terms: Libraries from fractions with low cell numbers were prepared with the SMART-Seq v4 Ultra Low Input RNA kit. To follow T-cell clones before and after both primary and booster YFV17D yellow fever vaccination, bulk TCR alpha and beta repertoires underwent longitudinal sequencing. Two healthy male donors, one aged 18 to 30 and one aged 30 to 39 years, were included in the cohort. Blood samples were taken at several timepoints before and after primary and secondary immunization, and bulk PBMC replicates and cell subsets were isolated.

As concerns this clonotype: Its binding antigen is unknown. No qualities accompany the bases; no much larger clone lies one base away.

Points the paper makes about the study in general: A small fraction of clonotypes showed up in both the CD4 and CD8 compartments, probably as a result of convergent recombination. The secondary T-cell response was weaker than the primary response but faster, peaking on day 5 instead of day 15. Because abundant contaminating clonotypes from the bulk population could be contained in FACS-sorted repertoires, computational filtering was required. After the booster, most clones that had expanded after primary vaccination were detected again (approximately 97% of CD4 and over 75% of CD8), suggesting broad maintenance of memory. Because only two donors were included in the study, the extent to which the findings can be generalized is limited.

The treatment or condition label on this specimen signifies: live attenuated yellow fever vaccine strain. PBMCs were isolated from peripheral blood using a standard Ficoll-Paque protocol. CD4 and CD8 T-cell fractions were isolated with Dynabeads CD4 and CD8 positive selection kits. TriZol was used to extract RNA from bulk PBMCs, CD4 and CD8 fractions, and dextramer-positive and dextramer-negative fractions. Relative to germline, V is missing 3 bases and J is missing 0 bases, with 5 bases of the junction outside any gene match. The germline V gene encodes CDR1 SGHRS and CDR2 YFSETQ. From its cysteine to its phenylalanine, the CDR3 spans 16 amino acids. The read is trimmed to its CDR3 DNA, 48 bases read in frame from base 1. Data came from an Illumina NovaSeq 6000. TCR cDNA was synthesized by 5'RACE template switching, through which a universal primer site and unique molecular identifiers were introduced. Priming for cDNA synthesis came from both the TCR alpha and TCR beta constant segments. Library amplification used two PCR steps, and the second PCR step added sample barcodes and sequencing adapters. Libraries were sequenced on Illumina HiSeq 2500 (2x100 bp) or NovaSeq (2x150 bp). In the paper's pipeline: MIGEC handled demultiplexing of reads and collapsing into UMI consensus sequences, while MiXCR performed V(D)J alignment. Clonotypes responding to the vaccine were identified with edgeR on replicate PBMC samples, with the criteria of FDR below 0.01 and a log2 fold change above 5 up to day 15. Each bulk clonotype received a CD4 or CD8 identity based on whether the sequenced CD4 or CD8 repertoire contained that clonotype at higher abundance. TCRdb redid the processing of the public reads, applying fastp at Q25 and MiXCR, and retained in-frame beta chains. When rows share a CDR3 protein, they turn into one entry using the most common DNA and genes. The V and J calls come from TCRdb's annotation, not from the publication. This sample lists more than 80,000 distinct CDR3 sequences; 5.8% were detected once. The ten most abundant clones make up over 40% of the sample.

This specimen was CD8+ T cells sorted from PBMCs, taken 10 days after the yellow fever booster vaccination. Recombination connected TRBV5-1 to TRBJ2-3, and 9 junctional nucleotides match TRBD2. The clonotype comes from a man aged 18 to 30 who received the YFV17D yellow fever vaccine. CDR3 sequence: CASSWISGGSTDTQYF. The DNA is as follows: TGCGCCAGCAGCTGGATTAGCGGGGGTAGCACAGATACGCAGTATTTT. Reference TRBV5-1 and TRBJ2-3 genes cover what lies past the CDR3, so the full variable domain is KAGVTQTPRYLIKTRGQQVTLSCSPISGHRSVSWYQQTPGQGLQFLFEYFSETQRNKGNFPGRFSGRQFSNSRSEMNVSTLELGDSALYLCASSWISGGSTDTQYFGPGTRLTVL.